This TCR beta chain comes out of a study of OX40 agonist ivuxolimab in advanced cancers. The overall study: One hepatocellular carcinoma and a couple of cutaneous melanoma patients partially responded.

With 2 bases clipped from V and 8 bases from J, the junction kept 2 bases outside the gene matches. CDR3 length: 13 amino acids. Germline values: CDR1 WNHNN, CDR2 SYGVQD (reference sequence). TCRdb's copy holds only in-frame clones and misses some; the assay was immunoSEQ multiplex PCR. The sample has around 40,000 clones, more than 85% seen once. Sequenced here: CD4+ or CD8+ T cells sorted from blood, sampled in a trial of the OX40 agonist ivuxolimab. The V and J genes are TRBV10-1 and TRBJ2-4, with TRBD1 identical over 8 bases. The sequence came from an adult with an advanced solid tumor such as melanoma, head and neck, liver or kidney cancer. The CDR3: CASSEGQGYIQYF. As DNA, the CDR3 is TGCGCCAGCAGTGAGGGACAGGGATACATTCAGTACTTC.